One sample yielded the 2 T cell receptor delta chains listed below, sequenced in a study of gamma-delta chains in newborns, infants, children. TCRdb ran CATT on the reads. The profile shows about 5,200 delta-chain clones, less than 6% of them singletons. Material for sequencing was blood. Receptors originate from a child who was a newborn, infant or young child, either healthy, febrile or measles-vaccinated (not recorded which).

This clone ranks as large. The chain is built from TRDV2 and TRDJ2; 13 nucleotides agree with TRDD3. V was clipped by 2 bases and J by 3 bases; unmatched bases: 2. The CDR3 runs 16 residues. Per germline, CDR1 GEAIGNYY and CDR2 EKD. Written as DNA, the CDR3 is TGTGCCTGTGACATACTGGGGGATACGATGACAGCACAACTCTTCTTT. It encodes CACDILGDTMTAQLFF.

As regards this clone: This likely came from a read error, as a far larger clone is one base away. At the DNA level, this CDR3 is encoded by other sequences in the same sample as well. CDR3 loop: CACDTVELGDLTAQLFF. CDR3 bases: TGTGCCTGTGACACCGTAGAGCTGGGGGATTTGACAGCACAACTCTTCTTT. This rearrangement joins TRDV2 to TRDJ2; 8 nucleotides agree with TRDD3. The germline CDR1 and CDR2 sequences are GEAIGNYY and EKD. This CDR3 is built from 17 residues. V shed 0 bases and J 1 base; nucleotides not matched to a gene: 6.